The clone carrying this TCR beta chain was counted between two and nine times. Its target is unknown. Per the germline V gene, CDR1 is KGHSH and CDR2 is LQKENI. The CDR3 loop spans 12 amino acids. The V end lost 3 bases, the J end lost 7 bases, and 7 bases lay between the germline ends. This record comes from a study of Ad26.COV2.S vaccination and SARS-CoV-2 variants. About the study: A COV1001 Ad26.COV2.S trial-arm participant provided the sample. Ad26.COV2.S shots went into the muscle once or twice, 56 days apart.

General observations from the study: Compared with placebo recipients, vaccine recipients had higher spike-specific TCR breadth.

Treatment indicated: roughly 19 received Ad26.COV2.S at low or high dose, single or two shots; 5 received placebo; per-sample allocation not given. The investigators took samples on day 63 after the first vaccine or placebo injection. Profiled with immunoSEQ multiplex PCR; TCRdb holds only in-frame clones, not every one. The data show a few hundred thousand clones, about 80% seen once. V usage is TRBV18 and J usage is TRBJ1-3, with D uncertain. The sequences come from peripheral blood, collected in a trial of Ad26.COV2.S vaccine versus placebo. The clonotype originates from a person between 18 and 65 years old who received the Ad26.COV2.S COVID-19 vaccine or a placebo. The CDR3, as DNA: TGTGCCAGCTCACCCCCCATGAACACCATATATTTT. This sequence encodes CASSPPMNTIYF.